The source of this T cell receptor (beta chain) is a study of blood T cell repertoires in COVID-19. Assay: immunoSEQ multiplex PCR; the TCRdb copy retains only in-frame clones and omits some. The sample has roughly 200,000 clones, 70% to 90% seen once. This clone was recorded only once. The V and J ends lost 7 bases and 0 bases respectively, with 15 bases between them. Germline CDR1 MNHEY, CDR2 SMNVEV (reference sequence). The CDR3 runs to 15 residues. The chain links TRBV27 to TRBJ1-1; D ambiguous. Sequenced material: PBMCs or T cells enriched from blood (not recorded which). This clonotype was sampled from a woman in her twenties or thirties who had been exposed to COVID-19. Here the CDR3 reads CASTSSRLMNTEAFF. CDR3 in DNA: TGTGCCAGCACAAGTTCGAGACTGATGAACACTGAAGCTTTCTTT.